This T cell receptor (beta chain) was found in a study of blood T cell repertoires in COVID-19. Sequencing was performed with immunoSEQ multiplex PCR; in TCRdb, only in-frame clones are kept and a portion is missing. The data contain fewer than 200,000 clones, about 76% of them singletons. Germline values: CDR1 LNHDA, CDR2 SQIVND (reference sequence). The CDR3 totals 13 residues. Unmatched junction bases numbered 4, after V lost 8 bases and J lost 3 bases. The rearrangement links TRBV19 to TRBJ1-5; 7 bases map to TRBD1. Sequencing input: peripheral blood. The receptor was isolated from a woman aged 45-59 years with active or convalescent COVID-19. The CDR3 spells CASLGQSNQPQHF. CDR3 DNA: TGTGCCAGTCTGGGACAGTCCAATCAGCCCCAGCATTTT.